Below, 10 T cell receptor beta chains from the same sample are listed, as sequenced in a study of shared clonotypes between healthy human individuals. Repertoires were generated with immunoSEQ multiplex PCR, while TCRdb's copy carries only in-frame clones and drops some. The table has 950,000 to 1,100,000 clones, 70% to 80% seen once. Material for sequencing was memory CD4+ T cells sorted from blood. Specified subset: CD45RA-negative fraction. Every receptor here comes from a man aged 18 to 35 in good health.

The chain recombines TRBV2 with TRBJ1-4, with a weak D call TRBD1 (5 bases). The CDR3 consists of 13 residues. The V end was cut by 4 bases, the J end by 8 bases, with 11 bases between. The germline gives CDR1 SNHLY, CDR2 FYNNEI. CDR3 DNA: TGTGCCAGCAGTGCCCGGGGGAAGGAAAAACTGTTTTTT. It translates to CASSARGKEKLFF.

This chain connects TRBV12-5 to TRBJ1-2, with D maybe TRBD1 (6 bases). The CDR3 spans 13 residues. V lost 7 bases, J lost 2 bases, and 11 bases lay in between. Per germline, CDR1 LGHNT and CDR2 FRNRAP. The CDR3 DNA follows: TGTGCTAGTGCCTCGGACAGAAACTATGGCTACACCTTC. It codes for CASASDRNYGYTF.

J is TRBJ1-6 and V is TRBV4-3; TRBD1 is a possible D gene (5 bases). From germline, CDR1 is LGHNA and CDR2 YSLEER. Trimming took 5 bases from V and 7 from J, leaving 21 bases between them. This CDR3 region has 17 residues. The CDR3 DNA sequence: TGCGCCAGCAGCATACAACAGGCCCGCGGTGGAAATTCACCCCTCCACTTT. Amino acids: CASSIQQARGGNSPLHF.

The rearrangement joins TRBV18 to TRBJ2-7; unclear D gene. CDR1 and CDR2 from the germline V gene are KGHSH and LQKENI. The ends were cut back, 2 bases at V and 3 bases at J, with 11 bases in the middle. CDR3 length: 14 residues. CDR3 residues: CASSPFDVSYEQYF. In DNA, the CDR3 is TGTGCCAGCTCACCATTCGATGTCAGCTACGAGCAGTACTTC. The whole variable domain, remainder taken from reference TRBV18 and TRBJ2-7, is NAGVMQNPRHLVRRRGQEARLRCSPMKGHSHVYWYRQLPEEGLKFMVYLQKENIIDESGMPKERFSAEFPKEGPSILRIQQVVRGDSAAYFCASSPFDVSYEQYFGPGTRLTVT.

The chain uses TRBV7-2 and TRBJ1-6, with D tentatively TRBD1 (5 bases). From germline, CDR1 is SGHTA and CDR2 FQGNSA. The CDR3 consists of 12 residues. The V gene lost 3 bases and the J gene lost 11 bases, with 8 bases spanning the gap. CDR3 in amino acids: CASSLQGAPLHF. CDR3 DNA sequence: TGTGCCAGCAGCTTGCAGGGCGCACCCCTCCACTTT.

The gene calls are TRBV7-2 and TRBJ2-3; no clear D gene. The length of the CDR3 is 14 residues. Trimming stripped 5 bases from V and 2 bases from J, with 11 bases between. Germline values: CDR1 SGHTA, CDR2 FQGNSA. The CDR3 nucleotides are TGTGCCAGCAGCACCGGTGGTGACACAGATACGCAGTATTTT. The encoded protein is CASSTGGDTDTQYF.

This chain uses TRBV9 with TRBJ2-7; 7 bases fit TRBD1. The CDR3 is 14 amino acids. Germline-derived CDR1 and CDR2 are SGDLS and YYNGEE. After removal of 7 bases from V and 4 bases from J, the junction contained 11 bases not matched to a gene. The CDR3 sequence: CASSGEQGNYEQYF. The CDR3 DNA is TGTGCCAGCTCCGGGGAACAGGGGAATTACGAGCAGTACTTC.

The chain uses TRBV28 and TRBJ1-5, with 7 bases aligning to TRBD1. This CDR3 is 12 amino acids long. The V gene end was trimmed by 1 base and the J gene end by 15 bases; junction bases not matched to a gene: 6. CDR1 is MDHEN and CDR2 is SYDVKM in the germline V gene. The CDR3 here is CASSLSRTGWHF. CDR3 sequence (DNA): TGTGCCAGCAGTTTATCGAGGACAGGATGGCATTTT.

The rearrangement uses TRBV5-8 and TRBJ2-3, with 12 bases aligning to TRBD2. CDR1 and CDR2 from the germline V gene are SGHTS and YDEGEE. There are 19 residues in the CDR3. V lost 4 bases, J lost 0 bases, and 12 bases stayed unmatched. This CDR3 reads CASSLGTSGGPTSTDTQYF. CDR3 nucleotides: TGTGCCAGCAGCCTAGGCACTAGCGGGGGGCCTACTAGCACAGATACGCAGTATTTT.

The rearrangement links TRBV30 to TRBJ1-2; the D is unclear. CDR1 and CDR2 from the germline V gene are GTSNPN and SVGIG (reference sequence). This CDR3 spans 12 amino acids. V lost 2 bases and J lost 2, with 6 bases in between. In DNA, the CDR3 is TGTGCCTGGAGTAAGCCGAACTATGGCTACACCTTC. This codes for CAWSKPNYGYTF.